This T cell receptor (beta chain) was sequenced in a study of blood T cell repertoires in COVID-19. Overall study context: Sites in the United States, Italy and Spain provided acute and convalescent COVID-19 samples. PBMCs, B-cell-depleted T cells, or T cells were the source of the cDNA or gDNA that made up the material.

Original analysis: Amplification of reference gene primers was used by the study to estimate nucleated cell counts. Measured with immunoSEQ multiplex PCR; TCRdb has only the in-frame clones, and not every one. The V and J calls and clone size come from that table; D and trimming were worked out from the DNA. Altogether about 120,000 clones are present, over 65% being singletons, with the ten largest covering 4.5%. The sample holds one count of this clone. V was clipped by 5 bases and J by 0 bases, with 11 bases between them. Germline lookup yields CDR1 MNHNY and CDR2 SVGAGI (reference sequence). The CDR3 runs 16 residues.

This receptor was obtained from a woman in her seventies with acute or convalescent COVID-19. V usage is TRBV6-6 and J usage is TRBJ1-6, with D possibly matching TRBD1 (5 bases). Input material: peripheral blood. CDR3 nucleotide sequence: TGTGCCAGCAGTCGACAGCGTAGCTCCTATAATTCACCCCTCCACTTT. It yields the protein CASSRQRSSYNSPLHF.